This T cell receptor (beta chain) comes out of a study of T cell repertoires in cytomegalovirus infection. Study-level information: From public TCR beta signatures came an indication of both CMV infection and matching HLA type.

The CDR3 covers 12 residues. CDR1 and CDR2 from the germline V gene are LNHDA and SQIVND (reference sequence). Notes on this clonotype: Its cognate antigen is unknown. At one boundary the junction diverges from the germline segment, which might be a read error.

A single record per CDR3 protein comes from TCRdb applying MiXCR to the reads. The profile shows 400,000 or so distinct CDR3 sequences, approximately 30% of them singletons. Study-level results: Cumulative frequency (of public TCR beta family members) identified carriers of CMV plus the relevant HLA.

The rearrangement links TRBV19 to TRBJ1-4; D is uncertain. This TCR was recovered from a human donor in good health (CMV status not recorded). Some clones in this sample may be carry-over from other donors' samples. Sequencing was carried out using PBMCs. CDR3 residues: CASSTSNEKLCF. DNA of the CDR3: TGTGCCAGTAGTACTTCTAATGAAAAACTGTGTTTT.